A selection of T cell receptor beta chains follows, all from one sample in a study of blood T cell repertoires in COVID-19. Assay: immunoSEQ multiplex PCR; the TCRdb copy retains only in-frame clones and omits some. The sample carries 25,000 to 30,000 clones, 80% to 90% recorded once. The sequenced sample consisted of peripheral blood. These receptors were collected from an elderly woman with COVID-19, enrolled during active disease. Both conserved end residues are part of each CDR3. A D gene is named only where the DNA matches it firmly. Clone size, where shown, is once, few, many, or a class for clones that have expanded.

d_call	v_call	clone_size	j_call	cdr3_aa
.	TRBV4-2	.	TRBJ2-2	CASSQALAGELFF
.	TRBV14	.	TRBJ2-1	CASSQGRTSYNEQFF
TRBD1	TRBV9	.	TRBJ2-7	CASSVDWGQDHYEQYF
.	TRBV6-5	.	TRBJ1-2	CASSTGLSLGGYTF
TRBD1	TRBV4-1	.	TRBJ2-3	CASSQDGTGRDTQYF
.	TRBV5-1	.	TRBJ2-3	CASSLGTILPSSTDTQYF
TRBD2	TRBV7-6	.	TRBJ2-1	CASSNSAGSYNEQFF
.	TRBV5-1	.	TRBJ1-6	CASSLGAGENSPLHF
.	TRBV10-2	.	TRBJ2-5	CASSDFRTRAETQYF
TRBD1	TRBV3-1/TRBV3-2	.	TRBJ1-2	CASSRDRGTYGYTF
.	TRBV7-8	.	TRBJ2-5	CASSSEGLTQETQYF
.	TRBV5-1	.	TRBJ2-7	CASSLRLGEQYF
.	TRBV19	.	TRBJ1-5	CASSPRLAGNQPQHF
TRBD2	TRBV5-1	.	TRBJ2-1	CASSFRGGGGYNEQFF
.	TRBV30	.	TRBJ2-3	CAWSVESRLPSTDTQYF
TRBD1	TRBV6-5	.	TRBJ2-5	CASRGTGLGYVTQYF
.	TRBV29-1	.	TRBJ2-5	CSVRQVGETQYF
TRBD1	TRBV9	.	TRBJ2-7	CASSVAVDPGTGNYEQYF
TRBD1	TRBV30	.	TRBJ1-6	CAWTPTGQANSPLHF
.	TRBV3-1/TRBV3-2	few	TRBJ1-2	CASSQAPGNGYTF